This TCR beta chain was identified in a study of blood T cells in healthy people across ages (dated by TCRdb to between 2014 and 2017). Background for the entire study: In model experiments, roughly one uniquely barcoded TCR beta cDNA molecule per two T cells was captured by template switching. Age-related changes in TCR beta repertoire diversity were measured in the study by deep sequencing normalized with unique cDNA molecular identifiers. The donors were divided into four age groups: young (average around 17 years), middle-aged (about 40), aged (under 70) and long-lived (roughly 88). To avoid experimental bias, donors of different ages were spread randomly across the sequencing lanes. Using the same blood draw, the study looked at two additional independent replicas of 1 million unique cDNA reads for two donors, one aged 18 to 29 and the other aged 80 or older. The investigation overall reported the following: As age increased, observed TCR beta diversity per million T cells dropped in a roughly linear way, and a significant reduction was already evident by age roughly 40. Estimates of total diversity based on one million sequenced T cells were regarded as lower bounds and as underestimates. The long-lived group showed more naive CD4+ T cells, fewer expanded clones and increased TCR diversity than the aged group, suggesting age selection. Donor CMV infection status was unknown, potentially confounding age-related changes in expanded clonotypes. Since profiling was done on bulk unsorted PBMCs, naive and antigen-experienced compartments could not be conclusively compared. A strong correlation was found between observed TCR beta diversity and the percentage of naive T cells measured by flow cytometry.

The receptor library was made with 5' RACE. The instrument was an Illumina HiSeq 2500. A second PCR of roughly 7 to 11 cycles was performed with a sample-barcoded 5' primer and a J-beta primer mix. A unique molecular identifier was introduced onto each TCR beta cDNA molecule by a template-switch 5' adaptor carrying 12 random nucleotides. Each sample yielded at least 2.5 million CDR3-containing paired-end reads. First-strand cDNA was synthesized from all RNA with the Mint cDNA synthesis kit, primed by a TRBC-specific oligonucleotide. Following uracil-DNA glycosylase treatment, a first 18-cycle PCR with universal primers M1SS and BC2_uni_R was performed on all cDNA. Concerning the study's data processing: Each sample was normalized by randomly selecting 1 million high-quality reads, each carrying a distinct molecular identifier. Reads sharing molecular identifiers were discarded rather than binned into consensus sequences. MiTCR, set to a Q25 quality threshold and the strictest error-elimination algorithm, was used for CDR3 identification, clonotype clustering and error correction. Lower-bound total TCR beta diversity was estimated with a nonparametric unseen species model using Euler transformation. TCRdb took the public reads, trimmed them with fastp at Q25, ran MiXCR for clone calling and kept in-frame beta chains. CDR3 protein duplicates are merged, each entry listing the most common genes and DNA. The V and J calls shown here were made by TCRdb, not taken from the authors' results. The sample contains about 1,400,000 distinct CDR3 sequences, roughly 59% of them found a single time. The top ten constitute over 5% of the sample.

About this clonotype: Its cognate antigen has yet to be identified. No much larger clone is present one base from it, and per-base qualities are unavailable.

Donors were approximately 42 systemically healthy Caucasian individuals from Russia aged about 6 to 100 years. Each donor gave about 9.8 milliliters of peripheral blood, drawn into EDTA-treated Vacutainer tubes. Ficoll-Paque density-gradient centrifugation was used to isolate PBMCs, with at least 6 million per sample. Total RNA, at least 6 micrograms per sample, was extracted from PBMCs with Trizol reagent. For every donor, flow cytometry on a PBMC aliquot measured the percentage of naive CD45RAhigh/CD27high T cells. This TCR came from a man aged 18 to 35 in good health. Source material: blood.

The DNA sequence follows: TGTGCCAGCAGTTACGGACCCGGCCAGGGCAGGGGCTACACCTTC. The encoded protein is CASSYGPGQGRGYTF. The chain joins TRBV6-5 to TRBJ1-2; the D gene is possibly TRBD1, with 5 bases matching. The CDR3 holds 15 amino acids from the cysteine to the phenylalanine. Here the CDR3 DNA is all that survives: 45 bases in frame from base 1. V loses 2 bases of germline sequence and J loses 8 bases, and the interval between the two ends is 18 bases. CDR1 and CDR2 (MNHEY, SVGAGI) derive from the germline V gene.